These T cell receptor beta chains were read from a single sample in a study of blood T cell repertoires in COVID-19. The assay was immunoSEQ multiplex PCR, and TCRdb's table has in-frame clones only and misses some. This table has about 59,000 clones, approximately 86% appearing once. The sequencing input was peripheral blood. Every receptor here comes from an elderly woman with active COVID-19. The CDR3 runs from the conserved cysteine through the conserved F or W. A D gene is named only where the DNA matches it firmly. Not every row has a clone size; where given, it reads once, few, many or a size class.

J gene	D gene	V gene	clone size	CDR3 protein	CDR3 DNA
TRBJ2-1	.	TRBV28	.	CASSPPRLGRESDEQFF	TGTGCCAGCAGTCCACCCCGACTGGGGAGAGAATCAGATGAGCAGTTCTTC
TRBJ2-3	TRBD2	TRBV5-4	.	CASSLTSGGAGDTQYF	TGTGCCAGCAGCTTGACTAGCGGGGGGGCCGGAGATACGCAGTATTTT
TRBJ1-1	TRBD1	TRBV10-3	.	CAISDRDRGRENTEAFF	TGTGCCATCAGTGACCGGGACAGGGGGCGGGAGAACACTGAAGCTTTCTTT
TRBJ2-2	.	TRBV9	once	CASSARGGELFF	TGTGCCAGCAGCGCAAGGGGCGGGGAGCTGTTTTTT
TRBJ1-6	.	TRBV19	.	CASSSWFATDDSPLHF	TGTGCCAGTAGTAGTTGGTTTGCGACAGACGATTCACCCCTCCACTTT
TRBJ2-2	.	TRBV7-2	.	CASSLGGGSTGELFF	TGTGCCAGCAGCTTAGGGGGCGGAAGCACCGGGGAGCTGTTTTTT
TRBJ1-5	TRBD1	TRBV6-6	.	CASSRTGGVDSNQPQHF	TGTGCCAGCAGTCGGACAGGGGGCGTGGATAGCAATCAGCCCCAGCATTTT
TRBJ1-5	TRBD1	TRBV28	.	CASSLSYRGRTQPQHF	TGTGCCAGCAGTTTGTCCTACAGGGGGAGGACTCAGCCCCAGCATTTT
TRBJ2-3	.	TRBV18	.	CASSPSQGGAGDTQYF	TGTGCCAGCTCACCCTCCCAAGGGGGGGCCGGGGATACGCAGTATTTT
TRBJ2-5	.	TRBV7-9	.	CASSLRRLSQETQYF	TGTGCCAGCAGCTTACGTCGACTCAGCCAAGAGACCCAGTACTTC
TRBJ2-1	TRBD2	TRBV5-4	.	CASSTGTSGGSYNEQFF	TGTGCCAGCAGCACCGGGACTAGCGGGGGGAGCTACAATGAGCAGTTCTTC
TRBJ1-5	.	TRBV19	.	CASSIRGSGNQPQHF	TGTGCCAGTAGTATACGGGGTTCGGGCAATCAGCCCCAGCATTTT
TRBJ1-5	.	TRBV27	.	CASGQRGARNQPQHF	TGTGCCAGCGGTCAACGGGGGGCTCGAAATCAGCCCCAGCATTTT
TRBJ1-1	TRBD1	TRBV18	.	CASSPPNRQGGPVNTEAFF	TGTGCCAGCTCACCACCCAACAGACAGGGGGGCCCAGTGAACACTGAAGCTTTCTTT
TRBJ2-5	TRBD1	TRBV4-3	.	CASSQNHRGETQYF	TGCGCCAGCAGCCAAAATCACAGGGGGGAGACCCAGTACTTC
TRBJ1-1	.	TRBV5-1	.	CASSLALEVTEAFF	TGCGCCAGCAGCTTGGCCTTAGAAGTGACTGAAGCTTTCTTT
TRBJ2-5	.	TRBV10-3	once	CAIPGGPGETQYF	TGTGCCATCCCTGGCGGACCGGGGGAGACCCAGTACTTC
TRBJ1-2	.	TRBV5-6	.	CASSKDRNYGYTF	TGTGCCAGCAGCAAAGACAGGAACTATGGCTACACCTTC
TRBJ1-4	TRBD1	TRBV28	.	CASSLLGTATNEKLFF	TGTGCCAGCAGTTTATTAGGGACAGCAACTAATGAAAAACTGTTTTTT
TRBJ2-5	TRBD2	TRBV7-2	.	CASSFLAGPLQETQYF	TGTGCCAGCAGCTTTTTAGCGGGGCCGCTCCAAGAGACCCAGTACTTC
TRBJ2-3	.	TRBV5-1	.	CASSPTASTDTQYF	TGCGCCAGCAGCCCGACAGCTAGCACAGATACGCAGTATTTT
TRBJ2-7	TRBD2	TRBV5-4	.	CASSLGTGILAGSYEQYF	TGTGCCAGCAGCTTGGGGACAGGGATACTAGCGGGATCCTACGAGCAGTACTTC